This T cell receptor beta chain was documented in a study of long-term antiretroviral therapy in people with HIV. Run at survey level, the immunoSEQ assay was version v3.0. Here immunoSEQ multiplex PCR was the method, and the copy in TCRdb shows in-frame clones only, minus some. Found here are 17,000 or so clones, 76% of them singletons; the top ten hold over 12%. Germline values: CDR1 LGHNT, CDR2 FRNRAP. The CDR3 loop spans 13 amino acids. V dropped 7 bases and J dropped 0 bases, with 6 bases sitting between them. Study findings and constraints: The range of CDR3 lengths in HIV repertoires proved narrower than that found in controls. Clones that expanded before ART (that is, prior to treatment) dominated the repertoire at all time points.

By sample fraction, this clone is medium-sized. Its specificity is not known. Sampling of each donor yielded at least one pre-ART PBMC sample and at least two post-ART PBMC samples. The sequence derives from a woman between 50 and 59 years old with HIV. The rearrangement joins TRBV12-5 to TRBJ2-2; D gene uncertain. Sequencing was performed on unsorted PBMCs, taken around 2.4 years before starting antiretroviral therapy. The CDR3 DNA follows: TGTGCTAGTGTTGATCCGAACACCGGGGAGCTGTTTTTT. Translated, it gives CASVDPNTGELFF.